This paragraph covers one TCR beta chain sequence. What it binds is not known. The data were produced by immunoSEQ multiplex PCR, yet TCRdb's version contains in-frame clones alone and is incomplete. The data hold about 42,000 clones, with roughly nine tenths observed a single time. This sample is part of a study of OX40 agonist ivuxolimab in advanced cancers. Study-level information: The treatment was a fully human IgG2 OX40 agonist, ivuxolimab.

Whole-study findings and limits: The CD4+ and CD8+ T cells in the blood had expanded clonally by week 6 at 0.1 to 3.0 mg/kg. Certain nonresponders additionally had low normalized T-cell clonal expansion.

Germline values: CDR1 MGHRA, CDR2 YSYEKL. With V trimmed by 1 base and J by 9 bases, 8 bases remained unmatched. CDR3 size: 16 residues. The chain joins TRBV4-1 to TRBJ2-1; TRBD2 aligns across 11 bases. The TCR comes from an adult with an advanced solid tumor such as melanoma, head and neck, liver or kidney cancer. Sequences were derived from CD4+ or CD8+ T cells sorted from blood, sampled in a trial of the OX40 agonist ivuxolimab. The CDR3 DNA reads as TGCGCCAGCAGCCAAGTGGGACTAGCGGCCCGTGCTGAGCAGTTCTTC. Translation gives CASSQVGLAARAEQFF.